This T cell receptor beta chain was found in a study of human T cells and chemical hapten exposure. Background on the study: Enrolled patients were predominantly female and had alopecia areata, totalis or universalis.

This clonotype was detected ten times or more. Stated time point: patch test 1, 2 weeks after DPC sensitization. Treatment given: therapeutic diphenylcyclopropenone sensitization with weekly scalp DPC. TCRdb reprocessed the RACE reads via MiXCR and lists one record per CDR3 protein. The sample lists 380,000 or so distinct CDR3 sequences, roughly 4.8% occurring once. Sample: whole blood, taken in connection with sensitization to the hapten diphenylcyclopropenone (DPC). The TCR was taken from a woman in her 50s with alopecia areata. Some clones in this sample may be carry-over from other donors' samples.

This CDR3 is CASSSTGPDEKLFF. DNA of the CDR3: TGTGCCAGCAGCTCCACAGGGCCGGACGAAAAACTGTTTTTT. This sequence joins TRBV28 and TRBJ1-4; tentatively, D is TRBD1 (6 bases). In germline, CDR1 is MDHEN, CDR2 SYDVKM. Deletions cut 6 bases from V and 8 bases from J, with 16 bases between. The CDR3 spans 14 residues.